One sample yielded the 24 T cell receptor beta chains listed below, sequenced in a study of T cells in localized non-small cell lung cancer. TCRdb's copy holds only in-frame clones and misses some; the assay was immunoSEQ multiplex PCR. The table shows tens of thousands of clones, with 91% occurring only once. The sample consisted of peripheral blood, taken before any cancer treatment. The origin of the receptors is a female donor older than 55 with stage II squamous cell lung carcinoma.

This chain connects TRBV28 to TRBJ2-7; maybe TRBD1 (7 bases). Trimming removed 3 bases at V and 2 bases at J, with 11 bases between. CDR1 and CDR2 from the germline V gene are MDHEN and SYDVKM. This CDR3 contains 14 residues. The CDR3 DNA reads TGTGCCAGCAGTTTGTCAGGGGGGCCCTACGAGCAGTACTTC. It codes for CASSLSGGPYEQYF.

The chain couples TRBV6-5 to TRBJ1-1; D remains unclear. Deletions cut 7 bases from V and 1 base from J, with 10 bases between. Germline V gives CDR1 MNHEY, CDR2 SVGAGI. The CDR3 has 13 amino acids. CDR3 loop: CASNRLPNTEAFF. The CDR3 nucleotides read TGTGCCAGCAATAGGCTTCCGAACACTGAAGCTTTCTTT.

The V call is TRBV6-4, the J call TRBJ2-1; possibly TRBD2 for D (6 bases). The CDR3 runs to 16 residues. From germline, CDR1 is MRHNA and CDR2 SNTAGT. Trimming left V 1 base short and J 9 bases short, with 19 bases between. CDR3 loop: CASSDLPTRLTSEQFF. As DNA, the CDR3 is TGTGCCAGCAGTGACTTACCGACTAGGCTAACTAGTGAGCAGTTCTTC.

This sequence joins TRBV2 and TRBJ2-3, with a tentative D call TRBD2 (5 bases). The CDR3 is 14 residues long. Germline CDR1 and CDR2: SNHLY and FYNNEI. Trimming left V 7 bases short and J 2 bases short, with 13 bases between. CDR3 sequence reads: CASTSGSYTDTQYF. The CDR3 bases are TGTGCCAGCACTTCGGGGAGTTACACAGATACGCAGTATTTT.

The chain recombines TRBV30 with TRBJ2-3; D gene ambiguous. The CDR3 runs to 13 residues. Germline CDR1 GTSNPN, CDR2 SVGIG (reference sequence). V lost 2 bases and J lost 2, with 8 bases in between. CDR3 DNA sequence: TGTGCCTGGAGTCCCGACACCACAGATACGCAGTATTTT. Translating gives CAWSPDTTDTQYF.

V is TRBV2 and J is TRBJ2-1; TRBD2 aligns across 11 bases. The CDR3 has 16 residues. The trim removed 7 bases at V and 4 bases at J, leaving 9 bases unmatched. Germline CDR1 SNHLY, CDR2 FYNNEI. The CDR3 coding sequence is TGTGCCAGCACCGAACTGACTAGCGGGACATACAATGAGCAGTTCTTC. This gives the protein CASTELTSGTYNEQFF.

This CDR3 reads CSVGTGVPEKLFF. CDR3 DNA sequence: TGCAGCGTCGGGACAGGGGTTCCCGAAAAACTGTTTTTT. The chain uses TRBV29-1 and TRBJ1-4; 10 bases map to TRBD1. Germline V gives CDR1 SQVTM, CDR2 ANQGSEA. V gave up 6 bases and J gave up 8 bases; unmatched junction bases: 6. The CDR3 is made up of 13 amino acids.

This chain links TRBV4-1 with TRBJ2-1; 9 positions agree with TRBD2. Per the germline V gene, CDR1 is MGHRA and CDR2 is YSYEKL. Trimming removed 1 base from V and 7 bases from J; junction bases left unmatched: 11. This CDR3 is built from 17 residues. CDR3 coding DNA: TGCGCCAGCAGCCAAGGGTCCGGCGGGGGGGCGAGGAATGAGCAGTTCTTC. Protein: CASSQGSGGGARNEQFF.

This chain joins TRBV27 and TRBJ2-6; D unclear. Germline V lookup: CDR1 MNHEY, CDR2 SMNVEV (reference sequence). V dropped 3 bases and J dropped 0 bases, with 0 bases sitting between them. CDR3 length: 13 residues. The CDR3 spells CASSFSGANVLTF. The CDR3 nucleotides read TGTGCCAGCAGTTTCTCTGGGGCCAACGTCCTGACTTTC.

The chain is built from TRBV18 and TRBJ1-2; 10 bases agree with TRBD1. Germline values: CDR1 KGHSH, CDR2 LQKENI. Trimming cost V 5 bases and J 8 bases; bases outside gene matches: 5. There are 13 residues in the CDR3. CDR3 protein: CASSAGQGGGYTF. In DNA form, the CDR3 reads TGTGCCAGCTCAGCCGGACAGGGGGGCGGCTACACCTTC.

The chain uses TRBV9 and TRBJ1-2, with D possibly being TRBD1 (5 bases). Trimming stripped 2 bases from V and 8 bases from J, with 13 bases between. The CDR3 covers 13 residues. Germline-derived CDR1 and CDR2 are SGDLS and YYNGEE. The CDR3: CASSVDWGGGYTF. CDR3 coding DNA: TGTGCCAGCAGCGTCGACTGGGGCGGGGGCTACACCTTC.

The chain joins TRBV7-9 to TRBJ1-5, with D possibly matching TRBD1 (5 bases). This CDR3 comprises 14 residues. V lost 1 base and J lost 8, with 12 bases in between. The V gene's germline CDR1 is SEHNR and CDR2 FQNEAQ (reference sequence). The CDR3 coding sequence is TGTGCCAGCAGCTTAGTGGGGGATGTGGAGCCCCAGCATTTT. Translated, it gives CASSLVGDVEPQHF.

The V gene is TRBV5-1, the J gene TRBJ1-6; TRBD1 matches at 7 bases. CDR3 length: 15 amino acids. Germline values: CDR1 SGHRS, CDR2 YFSETQ. Losses at the gene ends were 3 bases for V and 5 bases for J; bases not matched to a gene: 5. CDR3 bases: TGCGCCAGCAGCTCTTGGGGGACAGATAATTCACCCCTCCACTTT. Translation gives CASSSWGTDNSPLHF. Full variable domain (missing parts from reference TRBV5-1 and TRBJ1-6): KAGVTQTPRYLIKTRGQQVTLSCSPISGHRSVSWYQQTPGQGLQFLFEYFSETQRNKGNFPGRFSGRQFSNSRSEMNVSTLELGDSALYLCASSSWGTDNSPLHFGNGTRLTVT.

The chain carries TRBV5-1 and TRBJ2-1; TRBD1 aligns across 10 bases. CDR3 size: 15 residues. After removal of 2 bases from V and 8 bases from J, the junction contained 7 bases not matched to a gene. Germline V gene lookup returns CDR1 SGHRS and CDR2 YFSETQ. The CDR3 nucleotides read TGCGCCAGCAGCTTAGGGGACAGGGGTATCGATGAGCAGTTCTTC. The encoded protein is CASSLGDRGIDEQFF.

The chain couples TRBV6-1 to TRBJ2-1; TRBD2 aligns across 8 bases. V lost 4 bases and J lost 3; bases outside the gene matches: 2. The CDR3 is 14 amino acids. Per the germline V gene, CDR1 is MNHNS and CDR2 is SASEGT. The CDR3 nucleotides are TGTGCCAGCAGTGTGACTAGCGTCTACAATGAGCAGTTCTTC. It yields the protein CASSVTSVYNEQFF.

The gene calls are TRBV18 and TRBJ1-1, with D perhaps TRBD1 (6 bases). Trimming took 1 base from V and 4 from J, leaving 13 bases between them. The CDR3 sequence is 15 residues long. CDR1 is KGHSH, CDR2 LQKENI, per germline. The CDR3 loop is CASSPLSTGTTEAFF. Written as DNA, the CDR3 is TGTGCCAGCTCACCACTCTCGACAGGAACCACTGAAGCTTTCTTT.

The rearrangement joins TRBV5-1 to TRBJ1-1; D perhaps matches TRBD1 (5 bases). Germline CDR1 SGHRS, CDR2 YFSETQ. Between the trimmed V and J ends, which lost 4 bases and 3 bases, there was a span of 13 bases. The CDR3 covers 14 residues. The CDR3 bases are TGCGCCAGCAGCGGCGGGACGGCAGACACTGAAGCTTTCTTT. It codes for CASSGGTADTEAFF.

The chain joins TRBV7-3 to TRBJ2-3, with TRBD2 matching 11 bases. CDR3 length equals 16 residues. V trimming: 5 bases; J trimming: 2 bases; junction bases outside the gene matches: 6. CDR1 is SGHTA and CDR2 is FQGTGA in the germline V gene. This chain's CDR3 is CASSPGLAVLTDTQYF. The CDR3 DNA follows: TGTGCCAGCAGCCCGGGACTAGCGGTTCTCACAGATACGCAGTATTTT.

The chain is built from TRBV5-4 and TRBJ1-2; no clear D gene. Per the germline V gene, CDR1 is SGHNT and CDR2 is YYREEE (reference sequence). V lost 4 bases to trimming and J lost 8 bases, with 12 bases between them. The CDR3 totals 12 residues. The CDR3 DNA follows: TGTGCCAGCAGCCTTCGGGATGGCGGCTACACCTTC. Translated, it gives CASSLRDGGYTF.

The chain uses TRBV27 and TRBJ2-3; D possibly uses TRBD1 or TRBD2 (7 bases each). The CDR3 has 14 residues. Germline V lookup: CDR1 MNHEY, CDR2 SMNVEV (reference sequence). Trimming pared 1 base from V and 6 bases from J, leaving 11 bases between. Here the CDR3 reads CASSLWEGADTQYF. DNA for the CDR3: TGTGCCAGCAGTTTATGGGAGGGGGCGGATACGCAGTATTTT.

The CDR3 reads CASSLAGDYGYTF. The CDR3 coding sequence is TGTGCCAGCAGCTTGGCCGGGGACTATGGCTACACCTTC. The V gene is TRBV5-4, the J gene TRBJ1-2; D is ambiguous. The V gene's germline CDR1 is SGHNT and CDR2 YYREEE (reference sequence). The ends were cut back, 0 bases at V and 3 bases at J, with 6 bases in the middle. The CDR3 is made up of 13 amino acids.

The chain combines TRBV4-2 with TRBJ2-7; the D gene is possibly TRBD1 (5 bases). Germline CDR1 reads LGHNA; CDR2 reads YNFKEQ. The CDR3 covers 15 residues. V lost 4 bases to trimming and J lost 4 bases, with 17 bases between them. The CDR3 loop is CASSPRALGTYEQYF. CDR3 nucleotide sequence: TGTGCCAGCAGCCCCAGGGCTCTAGGAACTTACGAGCAGTACTTC.

Only one count was recorded for this clone. The V gene is TRBV6-6, the J gene TRBJ1-3; possible D gene TRBD1, 6 bases. Trimming left V 6 bases short and J 2 bases short, with 11 bases between. The CDR3 spans 14 residues. The germline V gene has CDR1 MNHNY and CDR2 SVGAGI (reference sequence). CDR3 bases: TGTGCCAGCAGGACATCAGGGGCTGGAAACACCATATATTTT. Its protein product is CASRTSGAGNTIYF.

This clone was detected only once. This chain links TRBV28 with TRBJ2-7; 11 bases fit TRBD1. V gave up 6 bases and J gave up 4 bases; unmatched junction bases: 8. From germline, CDR1 is MDHEN and CDR2 SYDVKM. The CDR3 has 15 residues. Here the CDR3 reads CASRAGTGGLYEQYF. The CDR3, as DNA: TGTGCCAGCAGGGCCGGGACAGGGGGTTTGTACGAGCAGTACTTC. Supplemented by reference TRBV28 and TRBJ2-7, the full variable domain reads DVKVTQSSRYLVKRTGEKVFLECVQDMDHENMFWYRQDPGLGLRLIYFSYDVKMKEKGDIPEGYSVSREKKERFSLILESASTNQTSMYLCASRAGTGGLYEQYFGPGTRLTVT.